This TCR beta chain comes out of a study of cytomegalovirus exposure and HLA in healthy donors. Study-level results: Under in vitro conditions, a few CMV-associated chains were confirmed as specific for CMV antigens.

Libraries were prepared by immunoSEQ multiplex PCR; TCRdb keeps only in-frame clonotypes and omits some of them. Of about 49,000 clones detected, 92% appear once; the ten largest clones hold around 1.4%. Notes on this clone: Its specificity is unknown.

The clonotype was recovered from a man younger than 35 in good health and CMV-seronegative. The sequencing sample was made of PBMCs.

CDR3 sequence: CASKKPLGPNTEAFF. The CDR3, as DNA: TGTGCCAGCAAAAAGCCCCTGGGCCCAAACACTGAAGCTTTCTTT. The V call is TRBV28, the J call TRBJ1-1; D gene unclear. The V gene lost 7 bases and the J gene lost 2 bases, with 17 bases spanning the gap. Per germline, CDR1 MDHEN and CDR2 SYDVKM. This CDR3 is built from 15 residues.